Each of the 3 T cell receptor beta chains below was sequenced from the same sample in a study of blood T cells in healthy people across ages. A second about 7 to 12 cycle PCR used barcoded and J-beta primers. MiXCR, run by TCRdb on the 5' RACE reads, gives a single entry per CDR3 protein. The sample comprises 800,000 to 950,000 distinct CDR3 sequences, about 37% of which are singletons, and 10% to 15% rests with the top ten. Sequences were obtained from blood. The source of these receptors is a man between 18 and 29 years old in good health.

A single count supports this clonotype. The rearrangement joins TRBV18 to TRBJ2-5; the match to TRBD2 covers 9 bases. CDR1 and CDR2 from the germline V gene are KGHSH and LQKENI. V shed 2 bases, J shed 11 bases, and the junction held 9 bases outside the gene matches. The CDR3 sequence is 14 residues long. CDR3 loop: CASSPGTSLGEQYF. CDR3 in DNA: TGTGCCAGCTCACCAGGGACTAGCCTTGGTGAGCAGTACTTC.

This clonotype was recorded a few times. V and J are TRBV4-3 and TRBJ1-2; a possible D gene is TRBD1 (6 bases). CDR1 LGHNA and CDR2 YSLEER come from the germline V gene. Trimming took 4 bases from V and 3 from J, leaving 18 bases between them. The CDR3 runs to 16 residues. CDR3 protein: CASSPSSGGRYYGYTF. As DNA, the CDR3 is TGCGCCAGCAGCCCCTCTTCGGGGGGGCGGTACTATGGCTACACCTTC.

This clonotype has only a few counts. This sequence joins TRBV7-2 and TRBJ2-7; no definite D call. CDR1 SGHTA and CDR2 FQGNSA come from the germline V gene. There are 14 residues in the CDR3. The V end was cut by 5 bases, the J end by 3 bases, with 14 bases between. CDR3 nucleotide sequence: TGTGCCAGCAGCCGTAGGTTGGACGGCTACGAGCAGTACTTC. This gives the protein CASSRRLDGYEQYF.